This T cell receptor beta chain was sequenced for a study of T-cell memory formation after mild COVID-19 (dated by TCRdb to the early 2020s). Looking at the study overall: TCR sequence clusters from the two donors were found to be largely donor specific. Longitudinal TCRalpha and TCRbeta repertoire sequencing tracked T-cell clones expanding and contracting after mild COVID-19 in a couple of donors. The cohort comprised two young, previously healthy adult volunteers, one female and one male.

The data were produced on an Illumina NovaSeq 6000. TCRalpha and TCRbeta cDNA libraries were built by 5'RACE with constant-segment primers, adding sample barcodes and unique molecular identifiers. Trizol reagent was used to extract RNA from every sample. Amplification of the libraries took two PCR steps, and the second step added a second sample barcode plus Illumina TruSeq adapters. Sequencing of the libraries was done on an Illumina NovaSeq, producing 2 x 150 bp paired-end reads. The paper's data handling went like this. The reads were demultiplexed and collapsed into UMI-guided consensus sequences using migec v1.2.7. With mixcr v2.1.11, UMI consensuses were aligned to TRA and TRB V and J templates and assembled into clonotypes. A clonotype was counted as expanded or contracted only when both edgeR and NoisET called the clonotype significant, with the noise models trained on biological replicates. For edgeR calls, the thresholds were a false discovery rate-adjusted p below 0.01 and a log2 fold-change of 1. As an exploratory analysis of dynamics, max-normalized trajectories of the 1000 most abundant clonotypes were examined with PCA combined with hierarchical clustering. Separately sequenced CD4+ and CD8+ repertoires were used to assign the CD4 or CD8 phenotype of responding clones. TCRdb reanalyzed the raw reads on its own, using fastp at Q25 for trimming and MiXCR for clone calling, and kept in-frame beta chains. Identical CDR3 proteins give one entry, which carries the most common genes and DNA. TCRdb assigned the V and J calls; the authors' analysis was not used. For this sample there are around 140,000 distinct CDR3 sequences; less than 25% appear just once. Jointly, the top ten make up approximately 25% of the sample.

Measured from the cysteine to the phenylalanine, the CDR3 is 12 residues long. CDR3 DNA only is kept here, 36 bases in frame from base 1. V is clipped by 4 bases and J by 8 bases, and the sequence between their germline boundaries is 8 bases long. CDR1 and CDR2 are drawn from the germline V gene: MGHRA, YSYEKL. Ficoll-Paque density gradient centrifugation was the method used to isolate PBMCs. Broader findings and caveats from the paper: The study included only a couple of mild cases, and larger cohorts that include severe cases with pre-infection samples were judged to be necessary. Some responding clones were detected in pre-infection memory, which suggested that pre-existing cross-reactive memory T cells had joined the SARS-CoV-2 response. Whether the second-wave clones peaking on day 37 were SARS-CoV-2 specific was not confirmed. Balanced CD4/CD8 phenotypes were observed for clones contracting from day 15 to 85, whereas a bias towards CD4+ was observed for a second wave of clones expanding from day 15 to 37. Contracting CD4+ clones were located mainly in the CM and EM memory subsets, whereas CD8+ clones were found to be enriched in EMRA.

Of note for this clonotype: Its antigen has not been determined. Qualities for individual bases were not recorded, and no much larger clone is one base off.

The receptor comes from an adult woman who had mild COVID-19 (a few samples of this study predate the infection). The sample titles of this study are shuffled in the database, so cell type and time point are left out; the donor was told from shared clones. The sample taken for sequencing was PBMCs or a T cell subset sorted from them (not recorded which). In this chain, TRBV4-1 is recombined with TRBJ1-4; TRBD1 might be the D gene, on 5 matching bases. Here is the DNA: TGCGCCAGCAGCCTCCGGACAGAAAAACTGTTTTTT. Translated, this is CASSLRTEKLFF.